The subject of this entry is one TCR beta chain. Its antigen is as yet unknown. The CDR3 extends over 16 amino acids. V lost 0 bases, J lost 0 bases, and 9 bases lay in between. Germline V gene lookup returns CDR1 SGHRS and CDR2 YFSETQ. The data were obtained in a study of T cells after posttransplantation cyclophosphamide. Overall study results and limits: Donor-recipient repertoire similarity was low at 1-2 months, rising over year one. Recipient CMV seropositivity and CMV reactivation strongly tracked TRB clonality.

Assay used: immunoSEQ multiplex PCR; TCRdb lists only in-frame clones, some missing. The sample includes about 18,000 clones, roughly 80% of them seen just once. The sequencing input was memory CD4+ T cells sorted from blood. The TCR sequence derives from a man in his thirties or forties in good health and a related stem cell transplant donor. The chain couples TRBV5-1 to TRBJ1-4; unclear D gene. This chain's CDR3 is CASSLGAQSTNEKLFF. CDR3 in DNA: TGCGCCAGCAGCTTGGGGGCACAGTCAACTAATGAAAAACTGTTTTTT.